These T cell receptor beta chains were read from a single sample in a study of T cell responses to AZD1222 COVID-19 vaccine. Some clones are missing from TCRdb's copy, which holds only in-frame ones; the method was immunoSEQ multiplex PCR. The table lists almost 80,000 clones, 75% to 90% of them singletons. This sample comprised peripheral blood, obtained on day 0 of AZD1222 vaccination. These receptors were collected from an adult in good health. Both conserved end residues are part of each CDR3. The order of the fields is D gene, clone size, J gene, V gene, CDR3 protein, CDR3 DNA. The D gene is left open where the match is weak. The size field is filled for only some rows; it gives once, few, many or a size class.

NA	few	TRBJ1-1	TRBV5-6	CASSPTGGSTEAFF	TGTGCCAGCAGCCCCACGGGCGGGAGCACTGAAGCTTTCTTT
NA	NA	TRBJ1-5	TRBV2	CASSELRDYNQPQHF	TGTGCCAGCAGTGAATTGAGGGACTACAATCAGCCCCAGCATTTT
NA	NA	TRBJ2-7	TRBV6-1	CASSEGTPVRYEQYF	TGTGCCAGCAGTGAAGGCACACCGGTGAGATACGAGCAGTACTTC
NA	NA	TRBJ1-3	TRBV19	CASSAGQRLYGNTIYF	TGTGCCAGTAGTGCAGGACAGAGATTGTACGGAAACACCATATATTTT
NA	once	TRBJ1-1	TRBV9	CASSASRWAAEAFF	TGTGCCAGCAGCGCCTCCCGATGGGCGGCTGAAGCTTTCTTT
TRBD2	many	TRBJ2-3	TRBV19	CASSKDGGVTWTDTQYF	TGTGCCAGTAGCAAGGACGGGGGGGTGACATGGACAGATACGCAGTATTTT
NA	NA	TRBJ2-3	TRBV5-8	CASSTLTRSTDMGYF	TGTGCCAGCAGCACACTTACCCGCAGCACAGATATGGGGTATTTT
NA	NA	TRBJ2-1	TRBV12-5	CASGLVLGGTNEQFF	TGTGCTAGTGGTTTGGTACTCGGGGGAACTAATGAGCAGTTCTTC
TRBD1	NA	TRBJ1-3	TRBV7-9	CASSFGAGGPSGNTIYF	TGTGCCAGCAGCTTTGGGGCAGGGGGCCCCTCTGGAAACACCATATATTTT
NA	NA	TRBJ2-5	TRBV7-2	CASSPHSQGNQETQYF	TGTGCCAGCAGCCCCCACTCACAGGGAAACCAAGAGACCCAGTACTTC
NA	NA	TRBJ2-1	TRBV24-1	CATSDFSIPDRGEQFF	TGTGCCACCAGTGATTTTAGCATCCCGGATCGTGGTGAGCAGTTCTTC
NA	few	TRBJ2-5	TRBV18	CASSPPLGTEETQYF	TGTGCCAGCTCACCACCGTTGGGAACTGAAGAGACCCAGTACTTC
TRBD1	NA	TRBJ2-1	TRBV12-3/TRBV12-4	CASTPGQSNEQFF	TGTGCCAGCACCCCGGGACAGAGCAATGAGCAGTTCTTC
TRBD2	NA	TRBJ2-3	TRBV5-1	CASSSILAGDADTQYF	TGCGCCAGCAGCTCCATTCTAGCGGGAGACGCAGATACGCAGTATTTT
TRBD1	NA	TRBJ2-2	TRBV5-1	CASSPLDRVITGELFF	TGCGCCAGCAGCCCCCTGGACAGGGTGATAACCGGGGAGCTGTTTTTT
TRBD2	NA	TRBJ2-7	TRBV7-9	CASVGGAGSSYEQYF	TGTGCCAGCGTGGGTGGAGCGGGGTCCTCCTACGAGCAGTACTTC
NA	NA	TRBJ2-2	TRBV27	CASSPRGRVVTGELFF	TGTGCCAGCAGTCCGAGGGGCAGGGTGGTAACCGGGGAGCTGTTTTTT
NA	NA	TRBJ1-4	TRBV9	CASSVDATNEKLFF	TGTGCCAGCAGCGTAGATGCAACTAATGAAAAACTGTTTTTT
NA	once	TRBJ2-1	TRBV7-3	CASSLSQTGLNEQFF	TGTGCCAGCAGCTTAAGTCAGACTGGGCTCAATGAGCAGTTCTTC
TRBD2	NA	TRBJ2-3	TRBV9	CASSPSGRALDTQYF	TGTGCCAGCAGCCCTAGCGGGAGGGCCTTAGATACGCAGTATTTT